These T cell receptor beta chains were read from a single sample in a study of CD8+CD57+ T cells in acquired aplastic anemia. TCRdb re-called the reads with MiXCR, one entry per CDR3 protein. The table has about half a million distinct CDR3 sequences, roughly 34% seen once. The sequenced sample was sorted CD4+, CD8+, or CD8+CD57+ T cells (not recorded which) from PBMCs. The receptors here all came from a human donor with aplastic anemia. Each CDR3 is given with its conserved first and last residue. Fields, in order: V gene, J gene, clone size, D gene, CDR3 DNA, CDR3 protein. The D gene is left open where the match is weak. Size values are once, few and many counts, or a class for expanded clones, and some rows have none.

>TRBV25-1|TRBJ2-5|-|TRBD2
TGTGCCAGCAGTGTAGGACTAGCGGCGCGAGAGACCCAGTACTTC
CASSVGLAARETQYF
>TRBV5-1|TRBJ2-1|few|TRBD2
TGCGCCAGCAGCCTTGAGGGAGGGTACAATGAGCAGTTCTTC
CASSLEGGYNEQFF
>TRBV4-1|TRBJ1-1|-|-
TGCGCCAGCAGCGCGGGGATATTGGTAAGGGTTCACACTGAAGCTTTCTTT
CASSAGILVRVHTEAFF
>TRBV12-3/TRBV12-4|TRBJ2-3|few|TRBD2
TGTGCCAGCAGCTGGGAGGGAGGGCCATCAGATACGCAGTATTTT
CASSWEGGPSDTQYF
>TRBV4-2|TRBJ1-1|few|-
TGTGCCAGCAGCTTGATAATGAACACTGAAGCTTTCTTT
CASSLIMNTEAFF
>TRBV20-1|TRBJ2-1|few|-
TGCAGTGCGACCCTTCTGGACAGCTACAATGAGCAGTTCTTC
CSATLLDSYNEQFF
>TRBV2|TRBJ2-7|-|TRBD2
TGTGCCAGCACCGGGACTACCGGGACTAGCTACGAGCAGTACTTC
CASTGTTGTSYEQYF
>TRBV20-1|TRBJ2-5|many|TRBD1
TGCAGTGCTAGAGTATCCGGGACAGTACAAGAGACCCAGTACTTC
CSARVSGTVQETQYF
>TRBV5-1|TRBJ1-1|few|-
TGCGCCAGCAGCTTGGTTGGTCTTAGTGAAGCTTTCTTT
CASSLVGLSEAFF
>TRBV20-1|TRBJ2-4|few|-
TGCAGTGCTAGAGTCTCCGGTTTCGTTGCGTCCAAAAACATTCAGTACTTC
CSARVSGFVASKNIQYF
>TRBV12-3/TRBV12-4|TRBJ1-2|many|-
TGTGCCAGCAGTTTAAGGGGAACCTATGGCTACACCTTC
CASSLRGTYGYTF
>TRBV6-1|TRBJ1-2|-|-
TGTGCCAGCAGCCTCGACGCGGTGGGAGGCTACACCTTC
CASSLDAVGGYTF
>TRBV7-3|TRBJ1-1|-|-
TGTGCCGGCAGCCCAACTTCAGGAGCAGAGAACACTGAAGCTTTCTTT
CAGSPTSGAENTEAFF
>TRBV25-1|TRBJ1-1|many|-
TGTGCCAGCAGTGAGACCTCTCGACAGAACACTGAAGCTTTCTTT
CASSETSRQNTEAFF
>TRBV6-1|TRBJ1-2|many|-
TGTGCCAGCAGTGAAATTTCGGGGGGTGGCTACACCTTC
CASSEISGGGYTF
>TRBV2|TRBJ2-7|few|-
TGTGTCAGCAGCCTGATTGGTGACGAGCAGTACTTC
CVSSLIGDEQYF
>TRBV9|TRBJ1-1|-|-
TGTGCCAGCGGCGTAGCTATGAACACTGAAGCTTTCTTT
CASGVAMNTEAFF
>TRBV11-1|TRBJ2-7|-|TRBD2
TGTGCCAGCAGCCATGAACGGCGGGCTAGCGGGACGCCCTACGAGCAGTACTTC
CASSHERRASGTPYEQYF
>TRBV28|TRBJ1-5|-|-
TGTGCCAGCAGAAGGACAGTCCAGCATTTT
CASRRTVQHF
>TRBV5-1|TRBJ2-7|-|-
TGCGCCAGCAGCACCGGACGGGATGGGGTGAACGAGCAGTACTTC
CASSTGRDGVNEQYF
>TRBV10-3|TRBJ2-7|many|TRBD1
TGTGCCGGAGGGACAGGCTCCATCGAGCAGTACTTC
CAGGTGSIEQYF
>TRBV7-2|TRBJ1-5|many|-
TGTGCCAGCAGCCTGCCGACCGGACTAGCGGGTAATCAGCCCCAGCATTTT
CASSLPTGLAGNQPQHF
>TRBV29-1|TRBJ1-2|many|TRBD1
TGCAGCGTCGAAACAATAGGACAGGGTGGCTACACCTTC
CSVETIGQGGYTF
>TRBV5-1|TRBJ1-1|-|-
TGCGCCAGCAGCTTGGCGATCATGAACACTGAAGCTTTCTTT
CASSLAIMNTEAFF
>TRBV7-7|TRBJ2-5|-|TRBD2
TGTGCTAGCAGCCCTCGACTAGCGGGAATGCGGGAGACCCAGTACTTC
CASSPRLAGMRETQYF
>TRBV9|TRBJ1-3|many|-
TGTGCCAGCAGCGTAGAAGACAGCTTCTCTGGAAACACCATATATTTT
CASSVEDSFSGNTIYF
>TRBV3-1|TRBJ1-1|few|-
TGTGCCAGCAGCCAAGTCGAAGGGGTGGGTGAAGCTTTCTTT
CASSQVEGVGEAFF
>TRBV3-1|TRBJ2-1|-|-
TGTGCCAGCAGCCAAGATAATCTCCCAGTCGGGCATGAGCAGTTCTTC
CASSQDNLPVGHEQFF
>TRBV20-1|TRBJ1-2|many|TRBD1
TGCAGTGCTAAGACAGGGGGCTTCGTCTATGGCTACACCTTC
CSAKTGGFVYGYTF
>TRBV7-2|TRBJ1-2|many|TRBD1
TGTGCCAGCAGCTTAGCGTTGACAGGGGGGAGAGGCTACACCTTC
CASSLALTGGRGYTF